The sequence of this T cell receptor (beta chain) was determined in a study of CD8 T cells in Susac syndrome. The wider study: At blood draw, Susac syndrome patients were therapy-naive, on corticosteroids, or on intravenous immunoglobulin alone.

CD8+ and CD4+ T cells from blood underwent TCR beta sequencing, which was carried out in a high-throughput format. V gave up 5 bases and J gave up 12 bases; unmatched junction bases: 3. There are 12 residues in the CDR3. Germline assignment: CDR1 DFQATT and CDR2 SNEGSKA (reference sequence). About this clonotype itself: What it binds is not known.

Reverse transcription of roughly 0.5 to 1 ug RNA was performed with random hexamers. By means of immunoSEQ multiplex PCR, TCR beta CDR3 spanning 54 Vbeta and 13 Jbeta underwent amplification. MiXCR, run by TCRdb on the immunoSEQ multiplex PCR reads, gives a single entry per CDR3 protein. The data contain about 190,000 distinct CDR3 sequences, approximately 95% of them singletons. Study-level findings and limits: Within Susac syndrome CD4+ T cell repertoires, clonal expansion was not evident.

The sequence was obtained from a human donor with Susac syndrome. The gene calls are TRBV20-1 and TRBJ1-6, with 11 bases identical to TRBD1. Sequences were obtained from CD4+ T cells from PBMCs. This chain's CDR3 is CSAGTGGLPLHF. The CDR3 region has the DNA TGCAGTGCTGGGACAGGGGGTTTACCCCTCCACTTT.